The subject of this entry is one T cell receptor (beta chain). The CDR3 contains 15 residues. Germline CDR1 is MDHEN and CDR2 is SYDVKM. Trimming cost V 7 bases and J 6 bases, with 21 bases left between them. This entry belongs to a study of T cell responses to AZD1222 COVID-19 vaccine. The assay was immunoSEQ multiplex PCR, and TCRdb's table has in-frame clones only and misses some. The table records under 150,000 clones, 80% to 90% of them present only once. Sample: peripheral blood, taken on day 0 of AZD1222 vaccination. The gene calls are TRBV28 and TRBJ1-2; a weak D match, TRBD1 (6 bases). The clonotype was recovered from an adult in good health. The CDR3 DNA follows: TGTGCCAGCACCGCCTCTAATGGGGGGCCCCATGGCTACACCTTC. Residues: CASTASNGGPHGYTF.